Below, 3 T cell receptor beta chains from the same sample are listed, as sequenced in a study of beta chain features in type 1 diabetes. The whole isolated RNA underwent reverse transcription, so sequencing captured expressed TCRB transcripts. Method: immunoSEQ multiplex PCR; TCRdb's copy keeps in-frame clones and lacks some. This table holds 150,000 or so clones, less than 9.5% found once. Specimen: central memory CD4+ T cells from blood. The origin of the receptors is a woman aged 18-29 years in good health.

This clone occurred many times. The V call is TRBV9, the J call TRBJ1-2; 8 nucleotides line up with TRBD1. This CDR3 is 15 amino acids long. The germline CDR1 and CDR2 sequences are SGDLS and YYNGEE. V dropped 0 bases and J dropped 5; count of bases not matched to a gene: 6. The CDR3 spells CASSVAHTGGYGYTF. DNA of the CDR3: TGTGCCAGCAGCGTAGCTCATACAGGGGGGTATGGCTACACCTTC.

For this clone: This specimen includes other DNA sequences encoding the same CDR3. The rearrangement links TRBV18 to TRBJ1-1; tentative D call: TRBD1 (6 bases). V was pared by 5 bases and J by 3 bases, with 10 bases between. Germline values: CDR1 KGHSH, CDR2 LQKENI. The CDR3 has 13 amino acids. Here the CDR3 DNA reads TGTGCCAGCTCAACAGGGTGGGACACTGAAGCTTTCTTT. It encodes CASSTGWDTEAFF.

This clone was seen a few times. The gene calls are TRBV30 and TRBJ1-2, with 9 bases fitting TRBD1. Germline CDR1 GTSNPN, CDR2 SVGIG (reference sequence). The CDR3 has 13 amino acids. Trimming removed 2 bases from V and 8 bases from J; junction bases left unmatched: 6. CDR3 loop: CAWSSGTGIGYTF. The CDR3 DNA sequence: TGTGCCTGGAGTTCCGGGACAGGGATCGGCTACACCTTC.